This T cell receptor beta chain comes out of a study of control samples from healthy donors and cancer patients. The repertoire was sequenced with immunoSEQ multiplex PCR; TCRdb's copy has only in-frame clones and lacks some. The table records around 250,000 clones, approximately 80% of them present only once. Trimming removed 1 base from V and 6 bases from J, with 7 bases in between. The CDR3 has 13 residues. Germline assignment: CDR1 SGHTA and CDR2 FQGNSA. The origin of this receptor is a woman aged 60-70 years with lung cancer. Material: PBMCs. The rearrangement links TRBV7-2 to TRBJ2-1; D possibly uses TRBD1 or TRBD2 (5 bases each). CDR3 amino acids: CASSLGGSNEQFF. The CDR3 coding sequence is TGTGCCAGCAGCTTAGGGGGGTCCAATGAGCAGTTCTTC. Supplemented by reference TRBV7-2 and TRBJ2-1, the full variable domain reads GAGVSQSPSNKVTEKGKDVELRCDPISGHTALYWYRQSLGQGLEFLIYFQGNSAPDKSGLPSDRFSAERTGGSVSTLTIQRTQQEDSAVYLCASSLGGSNEQFFGPGTRLTVL.